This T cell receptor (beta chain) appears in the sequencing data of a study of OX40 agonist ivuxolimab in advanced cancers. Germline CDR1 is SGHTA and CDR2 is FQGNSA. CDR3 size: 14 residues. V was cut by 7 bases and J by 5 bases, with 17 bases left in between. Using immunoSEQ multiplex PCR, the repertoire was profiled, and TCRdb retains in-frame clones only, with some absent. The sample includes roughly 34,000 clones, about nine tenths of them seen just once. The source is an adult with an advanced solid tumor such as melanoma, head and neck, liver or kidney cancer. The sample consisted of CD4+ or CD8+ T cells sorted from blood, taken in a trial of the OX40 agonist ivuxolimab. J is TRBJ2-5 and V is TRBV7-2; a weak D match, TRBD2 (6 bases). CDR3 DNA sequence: TGTGCCAGCACTCCCGGGGGAGCCGGGGAGACCCAGTACTTC. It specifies CASTPGGAGETQYF.